Listed here are 7 T cell receptor beta chains from one sample, sequenced in a study of blood T cell repertoires in COVID-19. Repertoires were generated with immunoSEQ multiplex PCR, while TCRdb's copy carries only in-frame clones and drops some. The sample has roughly 43,000 clones, about 83% seen once. Source material: peripheral blood. The receptors originated from a woman older than 75 with acute or convalescent COVID-19.

J is TRBJ2-7 and V is TRBV28; 10 nucleotides line up with TRBD1. The CDR3 runs 15 residues. Germline V gene data show CDR1 as MDHEN and CDR2 as SYDVKM. V shed 6 bases and J 3 bases; nucleotides not matched to a gene: 8. Here the CDR3 reads CASSPGQGVIYEQYF. For the CDR3, the DNA is TGTGCCAGCAGCCCTGGACAGGGGGTTATCTACGAGCAGTACTTC.

This sequence joins TRBV15 and TRBJ1-2; 7 nucleotides line up with TRBD1. J gave up 4 bases and V 5 bases, and 10 bases lay outside the gene matches. The CDR3 length is 15 residues. CDR1 LNHNV and CDR2 YYDKDF come from the germline V gene (reference sequence). The CDR3 reads CATSGPRDRIYGYTF. The DNA of the CDR3 is TGTGCCACCAGCGGCCCCCGGGACAGAATCTATGGCTACACCTTC.

V gene TRBV27 combines with J gene TRBJ1-2, with 10 nucleotides matching TRBD1. Germline loops: CDR1 MNHEY, CDR2 SMNVEV (reference sequence). CDR3 length: 15 amino acids. Unmatched junction bases numbered 9, after V lost 6 bases and J lost 5 bases. The CDR3 DNA reads TGTGCCAGCAGCTACCGACAGGGGGCGTTTTATGGCTACACCTTC. It is translated as CASSYRQGAFYGYTF.

In DNA, the CDR3 is TGTGCCAGCAGCTTATGGGGGAAGGGGGCCCTGAACACTGAAGCTTTCTTT. As protein: CASSLWGKGALNTEAFF. The chain joins TRBV11-2 to TRBJ1-1; 7 bases are a match to TRBD1. The CDR3 contains 17 residues. The germline CDR1 and CDR2 sequences are SGHAT and FQNNGV. Losses at the gene ends were 2 bases for V and 0 bases for J; bases not matched to a gene: 9.

This clone was observed a few times. The CDR3 region has the DNA TGTGCCAGCAGCTTAGGTCTGAACTATGGCTACACCTTC. Its translation is CASSLGLNYGYTF. V usage is TRBV7-9 and J usage is TRBJ1-2; D call uncertain. Germline assignment: CDR1 SEHNR and CDR2 FQNEAQ (reference sequence). The CDR3 consists of 13 residues. V lost 1 base to trimming and J lost 2 bases, with 5 bases between them.

The V and J genes are TRBV10-2 and TRBJ2-1, with D possibly TRBD1 on 5 matching bases. V lost 7 bases, J lost 5 bases, and 15 bases lay in between. The CDR3 is 14 residues long. Germline V lookup: CDR1 WSHSY, CDR2 SAAADI. Here the CDR3 DNA reads TGCGCCAGCACCGGCCGCCAAGGGGACAATGAGCAGTTCTTC. Its protein is CASTGRQGDNEQFF.

The chain uses TRBV5-4 and TRBJ2-5; D might be TRBD2 (7 bases). V dropped 4 bases and J dropped 3 bases, with 22 bases sitting between them. The CDR3 extends over 17 amino acids. Germline CDR1 is SGHNT and CDR2 is YYREEE (reference sequence). CDR3 DNA: TGTGCCAGCAGCCCGAAAAAGAGGGGGGGGCGAGAAGAGACCCAGTACTTC. Protein sequence: CASSPKKRGGREETQYF.